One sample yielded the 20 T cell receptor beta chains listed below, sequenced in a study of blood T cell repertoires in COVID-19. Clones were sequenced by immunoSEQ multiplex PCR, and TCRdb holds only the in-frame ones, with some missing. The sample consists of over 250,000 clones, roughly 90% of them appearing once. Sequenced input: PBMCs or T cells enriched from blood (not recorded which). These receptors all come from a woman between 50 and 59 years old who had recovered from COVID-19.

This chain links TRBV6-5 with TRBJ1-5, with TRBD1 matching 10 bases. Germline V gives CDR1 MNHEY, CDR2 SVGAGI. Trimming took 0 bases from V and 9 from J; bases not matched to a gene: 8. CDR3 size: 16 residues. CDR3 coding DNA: TGTGCCAGCAGTTACTCGAACCCCGGGACAGGGGTGCCCCAGCATTTT. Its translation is CASSYSNPGTGVPQHF.

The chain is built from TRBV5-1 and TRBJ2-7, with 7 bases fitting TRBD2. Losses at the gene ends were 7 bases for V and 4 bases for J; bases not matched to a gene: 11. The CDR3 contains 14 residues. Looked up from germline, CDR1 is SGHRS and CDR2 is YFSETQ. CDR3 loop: CASGGGQGGYEQYF. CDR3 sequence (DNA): TGCGCCAGCGGAGGTGGCCAGGGAGGGTACGAGCAGTACTTC.

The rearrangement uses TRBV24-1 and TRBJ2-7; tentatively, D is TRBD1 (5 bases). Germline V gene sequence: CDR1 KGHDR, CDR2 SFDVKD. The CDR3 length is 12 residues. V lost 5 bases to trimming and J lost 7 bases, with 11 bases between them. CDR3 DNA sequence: TGTGCCACCAGTGGAACAGGCCGAGAGCAGTACTTC. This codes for CATSGTGREQYF.

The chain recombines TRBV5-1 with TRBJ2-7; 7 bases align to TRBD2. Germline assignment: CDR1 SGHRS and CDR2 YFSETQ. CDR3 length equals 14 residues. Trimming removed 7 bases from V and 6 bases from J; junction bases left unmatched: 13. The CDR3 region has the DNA TGCGCCAGCTCGGGGGGAGCTGCGGGAGTCGAGCAGTACTTC. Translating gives CASSGGAAGVEQYF.

The CDR3, as DNA: TGTGCCAGTAGTATCCAAGGGGCTGGAAACACCATATATTTT. Protein product: CASSIQGAGNTIYF. The V call is TRBV19, the J call TRBJ1-3; possibly TRBD1 for D (5 bases). Germline V lookup: CDR1 LNHDA, CDR2 SQIVND (reference sequence). The CDR3 has 14 residues. Trimming took 3 bases from V and 2 from J, leaving 8 bases between them.

The CDR3: CASRTSGRERNIQYF. CDR3 bases: TGTGCCAGCAGGACTAGCGGGAGGGAAAGAAACATTCAGTACTTC. The V and J genes are TRBV28 and TRBJ2-4; TRBD2 matches at 14 bases. V shed 6 bases and J 6 bases; nucleotides not matched to a gene: 4. Germline CDR1 MDHEN, CDR2 SYDVKM. The CDR3 extends over 15 amino acids.

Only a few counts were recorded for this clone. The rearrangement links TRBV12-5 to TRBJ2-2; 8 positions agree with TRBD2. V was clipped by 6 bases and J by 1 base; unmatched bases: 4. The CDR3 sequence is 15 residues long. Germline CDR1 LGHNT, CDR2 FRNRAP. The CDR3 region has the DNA TGTGCTAGTGGACGCGGGGGGCTGAACACCGGGGAGCTGTTTTTT. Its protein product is CASGRGGLNTGELFF. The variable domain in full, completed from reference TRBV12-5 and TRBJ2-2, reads DARVTQTPRHKVTEMGQEVTMRCQPILGHNTVFWYRQTMMQGLELLAYFRNRAPLDDSGMPKDRFSAEMPDATLATLKIQPSEPRDSAVYFCASGRGGLNTGELFFGEGSRLTVL.

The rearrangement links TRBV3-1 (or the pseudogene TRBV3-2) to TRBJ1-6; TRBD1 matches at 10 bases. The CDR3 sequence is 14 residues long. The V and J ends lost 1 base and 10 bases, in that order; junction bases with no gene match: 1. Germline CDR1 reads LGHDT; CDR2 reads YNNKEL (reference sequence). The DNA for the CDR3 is TGTGCCAGCAGCCAAGGGACAGGGGGATCACCCCTCCACTTT. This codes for CASSQGTGGSPLHF.

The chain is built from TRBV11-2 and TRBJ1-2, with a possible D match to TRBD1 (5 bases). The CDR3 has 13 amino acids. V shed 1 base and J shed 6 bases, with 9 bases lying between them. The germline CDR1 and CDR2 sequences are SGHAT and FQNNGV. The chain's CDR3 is CASSLGQRDGYTF. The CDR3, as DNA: TGTGCCAGCAGCTTAGGACAGAGAGATGGCTACACCTTC.

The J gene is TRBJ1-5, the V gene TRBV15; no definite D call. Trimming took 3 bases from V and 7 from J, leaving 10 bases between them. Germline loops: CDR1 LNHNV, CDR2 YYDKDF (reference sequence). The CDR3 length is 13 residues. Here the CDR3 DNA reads TGTGCCACCAGCAGGGAGGTTGCCCAGCCCCAGCATTTT. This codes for CATSREVAQPQHF. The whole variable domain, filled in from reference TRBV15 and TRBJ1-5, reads DAMVIQNPRYQVTQFGKPVTLSCSQTLNHNVMYWYQQKSSQAPKLLFHYYDKDFNNEADTPDNFQSRRPNTSFCFLDIRSPGLGDTAMYLCATSREVAQPQHFGDGTRLSIL.

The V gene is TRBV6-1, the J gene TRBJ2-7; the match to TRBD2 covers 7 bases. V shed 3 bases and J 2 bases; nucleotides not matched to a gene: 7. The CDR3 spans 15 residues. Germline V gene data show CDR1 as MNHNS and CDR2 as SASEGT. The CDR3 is CASSDLPGGTYEQYF. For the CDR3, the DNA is TGTGCCAGCAGTGACCTACCCGGGGGGACCTACGAGCAGTACTTC.

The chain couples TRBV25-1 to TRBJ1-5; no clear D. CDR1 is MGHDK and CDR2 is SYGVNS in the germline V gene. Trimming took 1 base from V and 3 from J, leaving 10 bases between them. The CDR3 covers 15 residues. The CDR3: CASSESGKNNQPQHF. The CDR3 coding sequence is TGTGCCAGCAGTGAATCTGGCAAAAACAATCAGCCCCAGCATTTT.

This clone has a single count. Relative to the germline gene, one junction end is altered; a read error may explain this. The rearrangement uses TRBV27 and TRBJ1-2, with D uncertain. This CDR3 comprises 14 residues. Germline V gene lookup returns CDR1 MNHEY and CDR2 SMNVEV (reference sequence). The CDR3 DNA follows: TGTGCCAGCAGCTTATCACGTGGCGTCAGCGCCTACACCTTC. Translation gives CASSLSRGVSAYTF.

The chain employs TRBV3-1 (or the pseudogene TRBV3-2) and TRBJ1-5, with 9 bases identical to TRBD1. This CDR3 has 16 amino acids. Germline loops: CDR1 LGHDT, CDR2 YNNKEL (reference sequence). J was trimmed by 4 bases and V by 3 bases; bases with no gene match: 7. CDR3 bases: TGTGCCAGCAGCCAGGGAATCGGACAGGGGAATCAGCCCCAGCATTTT. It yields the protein CASSQGIGQGNQPQHF.

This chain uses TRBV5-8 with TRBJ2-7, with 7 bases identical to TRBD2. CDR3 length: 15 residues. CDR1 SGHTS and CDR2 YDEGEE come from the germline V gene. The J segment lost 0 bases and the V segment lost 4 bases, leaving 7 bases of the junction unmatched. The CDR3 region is CASSPYSGLSYEQYF. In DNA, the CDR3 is TGTGCCAGCAGCCCCTATAGCGGGCTCTCCTACGAGCAGTACTTC. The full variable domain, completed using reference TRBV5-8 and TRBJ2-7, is EAGVTQSPTHLIKTRGQQATLRCSPISGHTSVYWYQQALGLGLQFLLWYDEGEERNRGNFPPRFSGRQFPNYSSELNVNALELEDSALYLCASSPYSGLSYEQYFGPGTRLTVT.

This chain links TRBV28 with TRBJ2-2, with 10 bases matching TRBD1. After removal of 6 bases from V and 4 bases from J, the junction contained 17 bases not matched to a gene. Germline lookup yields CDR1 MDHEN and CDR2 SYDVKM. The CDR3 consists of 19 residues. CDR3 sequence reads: CASSSTTKGQGFFTGELFF. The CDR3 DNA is TGTGCCAGCAGCTCCACAACCAAGGGACAGGGGTTTTTCACCGGGGAGCTGTTTTTT.

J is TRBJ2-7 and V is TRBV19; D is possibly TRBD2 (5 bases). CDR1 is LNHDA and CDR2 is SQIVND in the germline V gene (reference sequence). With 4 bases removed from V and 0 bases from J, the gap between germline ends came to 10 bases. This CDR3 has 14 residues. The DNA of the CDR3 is TGTGCCAGTAGTAGGGAGCTCCGCTCCTACGAGCAGTACTTC. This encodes CASSRELRSYEQYF.

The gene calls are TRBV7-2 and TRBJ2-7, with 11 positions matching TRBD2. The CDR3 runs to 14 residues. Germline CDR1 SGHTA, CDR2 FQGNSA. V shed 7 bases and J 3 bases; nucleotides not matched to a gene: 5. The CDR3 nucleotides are TGTGCCAGCAACCCGGGACTAGCGGTCTACGAGCAGTACTTC. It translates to CASNPGLAVYEQYF. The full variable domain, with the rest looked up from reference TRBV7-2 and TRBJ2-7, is GAGVSQSPSNKVTEKGKDVELRCDPISGHTALYWYRQSLGQGLEFLIYFQGNSAPDKSGLPSDRFSAERTGGSVSTLTIQRTQQEDSAVYLCASNPGLAVYEQYFGPGTRLTVT.

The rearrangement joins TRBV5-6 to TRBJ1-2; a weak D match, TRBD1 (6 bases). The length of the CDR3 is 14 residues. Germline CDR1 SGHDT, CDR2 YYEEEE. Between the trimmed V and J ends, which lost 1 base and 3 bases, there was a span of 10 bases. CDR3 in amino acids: CASSLREGDYGYTF. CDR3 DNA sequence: TGTGCCAGCAGCTTGCGTGAGGGGGACTATGGCTACACCTTC.

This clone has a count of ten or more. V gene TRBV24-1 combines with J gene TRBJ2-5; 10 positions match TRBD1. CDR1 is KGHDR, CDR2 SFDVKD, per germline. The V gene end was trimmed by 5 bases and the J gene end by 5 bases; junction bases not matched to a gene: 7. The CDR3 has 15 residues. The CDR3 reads CATSGRQGASETQYF. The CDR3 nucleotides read TGTGCCACCAGTGGTAGACAGGGGGCATCGGAGACCCAGTACTTC.